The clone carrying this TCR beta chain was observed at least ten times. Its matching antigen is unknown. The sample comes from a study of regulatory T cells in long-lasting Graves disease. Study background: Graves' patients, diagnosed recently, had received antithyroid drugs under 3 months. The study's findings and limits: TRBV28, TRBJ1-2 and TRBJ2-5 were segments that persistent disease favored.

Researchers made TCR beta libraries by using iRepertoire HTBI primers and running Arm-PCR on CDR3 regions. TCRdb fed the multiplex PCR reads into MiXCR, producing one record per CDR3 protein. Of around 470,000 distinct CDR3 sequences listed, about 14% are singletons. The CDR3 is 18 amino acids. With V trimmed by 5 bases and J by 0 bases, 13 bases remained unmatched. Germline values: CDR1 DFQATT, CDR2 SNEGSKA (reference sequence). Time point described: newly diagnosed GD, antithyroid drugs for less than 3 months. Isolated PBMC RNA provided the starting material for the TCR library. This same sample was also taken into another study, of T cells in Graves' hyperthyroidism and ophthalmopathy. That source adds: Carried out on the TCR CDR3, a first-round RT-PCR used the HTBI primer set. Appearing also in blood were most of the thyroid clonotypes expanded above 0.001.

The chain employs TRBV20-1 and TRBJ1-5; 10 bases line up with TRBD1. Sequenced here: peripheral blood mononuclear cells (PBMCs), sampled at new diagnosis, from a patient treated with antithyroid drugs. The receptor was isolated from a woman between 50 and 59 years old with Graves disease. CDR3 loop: CSAHRDRGLRYSNQPQHF. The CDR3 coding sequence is TGCAGTGCTCATAGGGACAGGGGCCTTCGGTATAGCAATCAGCCCCAGCATTTT.